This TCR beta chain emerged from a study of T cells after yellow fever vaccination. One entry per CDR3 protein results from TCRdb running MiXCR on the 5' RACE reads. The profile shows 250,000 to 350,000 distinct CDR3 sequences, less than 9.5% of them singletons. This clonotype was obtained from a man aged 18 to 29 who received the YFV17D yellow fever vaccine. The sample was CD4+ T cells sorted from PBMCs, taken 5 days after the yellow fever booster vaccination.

The CDR3 DNA is TGTGCCAGCAGCCAACTGACAGGGGAGAATTCACCCCTCCACTTT. It encodes CASSQLTGENSPLHF. The J gene is TRBJ1-6, the V gene TRBV3-1, with 8 bases aligning to TRBD1. This CDR3 region has 15 residues. The V segment lost 2 bases and the J segment 7 bases; nucleotides outside the gene matches: 4. Germline V gives CDR1 LGHDT, CDR2 YNNKEL (reference sequence).